This is a list of T cell receptor beta chains from one sample in a study of T cells in tuberculosis. Using immunoSEQ multiplex PCR, the repertoire was profiled, and TCRdb retains in-frame clones only, with some absent. In the table there are approximately 57,000 clones, over 75% of which are singletons. Sequenced input: CD1b-GMM tetramer-negative cells sorted from PBMCs. The receptor source for this set is an adult woman with latent tuberculosis. Both conserved end residues are part of each CDR3. D genes are given only for firm matches. Not all rows give a size; the values are once, few, many and, for expanded clones, a class.

>TRBV6-1|TRBD1|TRBJ1-4|few
TGTGCCAGCAGTGATAGGACAGGGAGGGGTGAAAAACTGTTTTTT
CASSDRTGRGEKLFF
>TRBV28|-|TRBJ2-7|-
TGTGCCAGCAGTTTAGAGGCACCTCCCTACGAGCAGTACTTC
CASSLEAPPYEQYF
>TRBV7-8|-|TRBJ1-3|-
TGTGCCAGCAGCCCCGGAGGAGGTTCTGGAAACACCATATATTTT
CASSPGGGSGNTIYF
>TRBV6-1|-|TRBJ2-1|-
TGTGCCAGCAGTGAATCTGGAGGTCAGTTCTTC
CASSESGGQFF
>TRBV4-1|-|TRBJ2-3|-
TGCGCCAGCAGCCAATATGTGCAGGGCCTAGATACGCAGTATTTT
CASSQYVQGLDTQYF
>TRBV2|-|TRBJ2-2|-
TGTGCCAGCAGCTCAGAAGGGGAGCTGTTTTTT
CASSSEGELFF
>TRBV6-5|-|TRBJ1-1|once
TGTGCCAGCAGTTTTACCGGGTTGTCGGTCACTGAAGCTTTCTTT
CASSFTGLSVTEAFF
>TRBV7-8|-|TRBJ1-5|-
TGTGCCAGCAGCTTAATTTTTGGCGGCATAGATAATCAGCCCCAGCATTTT
CASSLIFGGIDNQPQHF
>TRBV28|-|TRBJ2-7|-
TGTGCCAGCAGTTTAAAAGGGGACTACGAGCAGTACTTC
CASSLKGDYEQYF
>TRBV28|-|TRBJ1-2|few
TGTGCCAGCAGTTTGTCGGTTCAGGGGCTTTATGGCTACACCTTC
CASSLSVQGLYGYTF
>TRBV5-1|TRBD2|TRBJ2-2|-
TGCGCCAGCAGCTACCTAGCGGGGGGCTCCGGGGAGCTGTTTTTT
CASSYLAGGSGELFF
>TRBV10-3|-|TRBJ2-1|-
TGTGCCATCAGTGAGTCTCGGGACAATGAGCAGTTCTTC
CAISESRDNEQFF
>TRBV30|TRBD2|TRBJ2-7|-
TGTGCCTGGACCTCTGGACTAGCGAGCACCTACGAGCAGTACTTC
CAWTSGLASTYEQYF
>TRBV5-4|-|TRBJ1-2|once
TGTGCCAGCAGCTCGGACAGATATGGCTACACCTTC
CASSSDRYGYTF
>TRBV4-3|-|TRBJ2-7|-
TGCGCCAGCAGCCAAGAAGGTGACATAGCCTACGAGCAGTACTTC
CASSQEGDIAYEQYF
>TRBV2|TRBD2|TRBJ2-3|-
TGTGCCAGCAGCCCTACTAGCGGGAAGGGCACAGATACGCAGTATTTT
CASSPTSGKGTDTQYF
>TRBV9|TRBD2|TRBJ2-3|-
TGTGCCAGCAGCGTAGAGCCTAGCGGGGGGGCAGTAGATACGCAGTATTTT
CASSVEPSGGAVDTQYF
>TRBV10-3|-|TRBJ1-2|-
TGTGCCACGGGCGAGGGGGATAGTCATGGCTACACCTTC
CATGEGDSHGYTF
>TRBV7-9|-|TRBJ2-1|-
TGTGCCAGCAGCCTAACAGGGTACAATGAGCAGTTCTTC
CASSLTGYNEQFF
>TRBV9|TRBD2|TRBJ2-2|-
TGTGCCAGCAGCCACGAGCGGGGGTTAGACACCGGGGAGCTGTTTTTT
CASSHERGLDTGELFF
>TRBV7-9|TRBD1|TRBJ1-2|-
TGTGCCAGCAGCGACAGGGCAAACTATGGCTACACCTTC
CASSDRANYGYTF
>TRBV6-6|-|TRBJ2-5|-
TGTGCCAGCAGTTACCCCGTGGGGCGGGGCCAAGAGACCCAGTACTTC
CASSYPVGRGQETQYF
>TRBV6-5|-|TRBJ1-1|-
TGTGCCAGCAGTCAGGGGTTGAACACTGAAGCTTTCTTT
CASSQGLNTEAFF
>TRBV30|TRBD1|TRBJ2-7|-
TGTGCCTGGAGAGAGACAGGGTCCGAGCAGTACTTC
CAWRETGSEQYF
>TRBV5-6|TRBD1|TRBJ2-7|-
TGTGCCAGCACCCTATGGGACAGGGGTTTGCTCGAGCAGTACTTC
CASTLWDRGLLEQYF
>TRBV5-4|TRBD2|TRBJ2-2|-
TGTGCCAGCAGCTTACGACTAGCGGGAGATCTACCCACCGGGGAGCTGTTTTTT
CASSLRLAGDLPTGELFF
>TRBV9|-|TRBJ2-5|-
TGTGCCAGCAGCCCTACTTTGCGGGGTCCCCAAGAGACCCAGTACTTC
CASSPTLRGPQETQYF
>TRBV19|TRBD1|TRBJ1-3|-
TGTGCCAGTAGTCCAAGAAGACAGGGAGTCTCTGGAAACACCATATATTTT
CASSPRRQGVSGNTIYF
>TRBV7-2|TRBD2|TRBJ2-3|once
TGTGCCAGCAGCGCGACTAGCGGGAGCGGCGCAGATACGCAGTATTTT
CASSATSGSGADTQYF
>TRBV15|-|TRBJ1-5|-
TGTGCCACCAGCAGGACAGCTGGTAGCAATCAGCCCCAGCATTTT
CATSRTAGSNQPQHF
>TRBV7-9|-|TRBJ2-7|-
TGTGCCAGCAGCTTAGAACTGTCTGCATCCTACGAGCAGTACTTC
CASSLELSASYEQYF
>TRBV6-6|-|TRBJ2-5|-
TGTGCCAGCAGCCCCCATCCGGGCAGGGAAGAGACCCAGTACTTC
CASSPHPGREETQYF
>TRBV6-1|-|TRBJ2-3|-
TGTGCCAGCAGTGAAGGGCTAGCCGCAGATACGCAGTATTTT
CASSEGLAADTQYF
>TRBV4-3|-|TRBJ2-5|-
TGCGCCAGCAGCCATGGAAGCGGAGACCAAGAGACCCAGTACTTC
CASSHGSGDQETQYF
>TRBV30|-|TRBJ2-2|-
TGTGCCTGGAAAGGCGGCGGGGCGAACACCGGGGAGCTGTTTTTT
CAWKGGGANTGELFF
>TRBV7-6|-|TRBJ2-2|-
TGTGCCAGCAGCTCCTCCCGGGACAAATCGAACACCGGGGAGCTGTTTTTT
CASSSSRDKSNTGELFF
>TRBV2|TRBD1|TRBJ1-3|-
TGTGCCAGCGGGACAGAAAGCTCTGGAAACACCATATATTTT
CASGTESSGNTIYF
>TRBV2|-|TRBJ1-1|-
TGTGCCACCTTAGGACAGAGGAACACTGAAGCTTTCTTT
CATLGQRNTEAFF
>TRBV10-3|TRBD1|TRBJ1-5|once
TGTGCCATCAGCCCCGGGACAGGGCCCTCCAATCAGCCCCAGCATTTT
CAISPGTGPSNQPQHF